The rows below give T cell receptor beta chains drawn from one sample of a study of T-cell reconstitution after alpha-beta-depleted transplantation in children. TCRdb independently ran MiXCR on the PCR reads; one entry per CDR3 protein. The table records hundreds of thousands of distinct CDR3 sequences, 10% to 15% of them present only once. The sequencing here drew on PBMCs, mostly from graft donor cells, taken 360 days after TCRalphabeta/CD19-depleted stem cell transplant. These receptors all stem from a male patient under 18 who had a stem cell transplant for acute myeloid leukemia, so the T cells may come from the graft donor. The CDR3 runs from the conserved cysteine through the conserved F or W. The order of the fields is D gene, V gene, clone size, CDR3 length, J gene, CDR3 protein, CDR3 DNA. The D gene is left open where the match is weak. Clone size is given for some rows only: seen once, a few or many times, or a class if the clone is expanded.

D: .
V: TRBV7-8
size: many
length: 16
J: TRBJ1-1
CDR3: CASSLYQGEMNTEAFF
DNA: TGTGCCAGCAGCTTATATCAGGGAGAGATGAACACTGAAGCTTTCTTT

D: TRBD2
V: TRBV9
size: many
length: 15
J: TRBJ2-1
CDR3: CASSVGASGRGEQFF
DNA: TGTGCCAGCAGCGTAGGGGCTAGCGGGAGAGGTGAGCAGTTCTTC

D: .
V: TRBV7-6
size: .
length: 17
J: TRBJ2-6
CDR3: CASSLVEGHSGANVLTF
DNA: TGTGCCAGCAGCTTAGTTGAGGGGCACTCTGGGGCCAACGTCCTGACTTTC

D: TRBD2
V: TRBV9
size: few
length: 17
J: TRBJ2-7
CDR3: CASSVGVAGDSTYEQYF
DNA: TGTGCCAGCAGCGTAGGGGTAGCGGGAGATTCGACCTACGAGCAGTACTTC

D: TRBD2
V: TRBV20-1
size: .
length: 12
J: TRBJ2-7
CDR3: CSAAGTSGPRDF
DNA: TGCAGTGCAGCCGGGACTAGCGGGCCTCGGGACTTC

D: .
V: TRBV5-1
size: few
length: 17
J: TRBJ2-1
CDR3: CASSLAGAPSSYNEQFF
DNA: TGCGCCAGCAGCTTGGCCGGGGCTCCGAGCTCCTACAATGAGCAGTTCTTC

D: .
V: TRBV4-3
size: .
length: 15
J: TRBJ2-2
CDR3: CASSQMLGGFGELFF
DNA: TGCGCCAGCAGCCAAATGCTCGGCGGGTTCGGGGAGCTGTTTTTT

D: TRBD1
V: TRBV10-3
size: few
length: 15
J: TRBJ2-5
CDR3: CAIRVTGLDTETQYF
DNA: TGTGCCATCAGAGTGACAGGGCTGGATACGGAGACCCAGTACTTC

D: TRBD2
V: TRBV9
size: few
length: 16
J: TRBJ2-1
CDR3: CASSTPWREKYNEQFF
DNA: TGTGCCAGCAGCACCCCTTGGCGGGAGAAGTACAATGAGCAGTTCTTC

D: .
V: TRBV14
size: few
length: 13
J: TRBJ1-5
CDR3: CASSQDLNQPQHF
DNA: TGTGCCAGCAGCCAAGATCTGAATCAGCCCCAGCATTTT

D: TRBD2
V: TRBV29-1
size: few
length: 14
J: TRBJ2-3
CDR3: CSEILAGSTDTQYF
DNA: TGCAGCGAAATTCTAGCGGGAAGCACAGATACGCAGTATTTT

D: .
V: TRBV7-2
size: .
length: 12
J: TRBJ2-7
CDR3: CASSLAGVEQYF
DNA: TGTGCCAGCAGCTTAGCGGGCGTCGAGCAGTACTTC

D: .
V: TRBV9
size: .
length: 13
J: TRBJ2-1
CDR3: CASSVLKNNEQFF
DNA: TGTGCCAGCAGCGTACTGAAGAACAATGAGCAGTTCTTC

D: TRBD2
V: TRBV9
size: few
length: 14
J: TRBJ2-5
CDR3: CASSAGTREETQYF
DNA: TGTGCCAGCAGCGCCGGGACTAGGGAAGAGACCCAGTACTTC

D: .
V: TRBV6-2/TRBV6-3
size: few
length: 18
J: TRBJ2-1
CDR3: CASSYSIGGTSRYNEQFF
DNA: TGTGCCAGCAGTTACTCTATAGGCGGGACCTCGAGGTACAATGAGCAGTTCTTC

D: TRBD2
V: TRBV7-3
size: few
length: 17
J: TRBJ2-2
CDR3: CASSLTKRTSLTGELFF
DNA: TGTGCCAGCAGCTTAACGAAGAGGACTAGCTTGACCGGGGAGCTGTTTTTT

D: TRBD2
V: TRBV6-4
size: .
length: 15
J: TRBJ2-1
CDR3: CASSRGLAGESEQFF
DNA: TGTGCCAGCTCCCGGGGACTAGCGGGTGAGAGTGAGCAGTTCTTC

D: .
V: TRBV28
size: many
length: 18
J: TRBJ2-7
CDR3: CASSLPLGLRTLVHEQYF
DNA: TGTGCCAGCAGTTTACCCCTCGGCCTCCGGACCTTGGTCCACGAGCAGTACTTC

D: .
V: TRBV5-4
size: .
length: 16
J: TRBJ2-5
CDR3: CASSLEGPRDPETQYF
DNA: TGTGCCAGCAGCTTGGAGGGTCCGAGGGACCCAGAGACCCAGTACTTC

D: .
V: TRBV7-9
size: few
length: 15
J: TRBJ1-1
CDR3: CASSSGGVGNTEAFF
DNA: TGTGCCAGCAGTTCTGGAGGGGTGGGGAACACTGAAGCTTTCTTT